The rows below give T cell receptor beta chains drawn from one sample of a study of T cell changes during pregnancy in multiple sclerosis. TCRdb's copy holds only in-frame clones and misses some; the assay was immunoSEQ multiplex PCR. Of around 100,000 clones listed, approximately 90% were seen once; the top ten hold 1.5% to 1.9%. The sample consisted of peripheral blood, taken in the third trimester of pregnancy. The receptors were sampled from a female donor with multiple sclerosis, enrolled in a pregnancy study. Each CDR3 is given with its conserved first and last residue. The order of the fields is clone size, J gene, V gene, D gene, CDR3 protein, CDR3 DNA. D genes are given only for firm matches. Some rows have no size entry. The others give once, few or many, or a class for an expanded clone.

>.|TRBJ2-7|TRBV28|.
CASSFGGRTYEQYF
TGTGCCAGCAGTTTCGGGGGACGGACCTACGAGCAGTACTTC
>once|TRBJ2-1|TRBV29-1|TRBD1
CSVLRQGAGNEQFF
TGCAGCGTCCTACGACAGGGGGCTGGAAATGAGCAGTTCTTC
>.|TRBJ1-1|TRBV7-2|TRBD1
CASRPSRDSEAFF
TGTGCCAGCAGGCCCTCTCGGGACAGCGAAGCTTTCTTT
>.|TRBJ1-5|TRBV19|TRBD1
CASSMGGDRGHLSNQPQHF
TGTGCCAGTAGTATGGGGGGCGACAGGGGGCATTTGAGCAATCAGCCCCAGCATTTT
>once|TRBJ2-3|TRBV6-1|.
CASSEGVARDTQYF
TGTGCCAGCAGTGAAGGGGTAGCGAGGGATACGCAGTATTTT
>.|TRBJ2-2|TRBV9|.
CASSVETPGTGELFF
TGTGCCAGCAGCGTAGAGACCCCAGGGACCGGGGAGCTGTTTTTT
>.|TRBJ2-1|TRBV4-2|TRBD2
CASSQELRGGWRFF
TGTGCCAGCAGCCAAGAATTGAGGGGAGGGTGGAGGTTCTTC
>once|TRBJ1-1|TRBV27|TRBD1
CASSPIRRGDEAFF
TGTGCCAGCAGTCCAATCCGCAGGGGGGATGAAGCTTTCTTT
>.|TRBJ2-3|TRBV11-2|TRBD1
CASSLVPGGLIIDTQYF
TGTGCCAGCAGCTTAGTACCAGGGGGCTTAATCATAGATACGCAGTATTTT
>.|TRBJ2-1|TRBV18|.
CASSLGAAGNNEQFF
TGTGCCAGCTCACTGGGGGCAGCGGGAAACAATGAGCAGTTCTTC
>.|TRBJ1-5|TRBV21-1|.
CASSLGQTEFSNQPQHF
TGTGCCAGCAGCCTCGGACAGACTGAATTTAGCAATCAGCCCCAGCATTTT
>.|TRBJ2-7|TRBV27|TRBD1
CASSRQDRTSYEQYF
TGTGCCAGCAGCCGACAGGACAGGACAAGCTACGAGCAGTACTTC
>.|TRBJ2-1|TRBV7-3|.
CASSPGPSYNEQFF
TGTGCCAGCAGCCCAGGGCCCAGTTACAATGAGCAGTTCTTC
>once|TRBJ2-1|TRBV5-4|.
CASSFEAGSYNEQFF
TGTGCCAGCAGCTTCGAAGCGGGCAGCTACAATGAGCAGTTCTTC
>few|TRBJ1-1|TRBV2|TRBD1
CASSSSRDRVMNTEAFF
TGTGCCAGCAGTTCGTCCCGGGACAGGGTAATGAACACTGAAGCTTTCTTT
>.|TRBJ1-5|TRBV7-2|.
CASSLGRDQPQHF
TGTGCCAGCAGCTTAGGCAGGGATCAGCCCCAGCATTTT
>.|TRBJ1-2|TRBV11-2|.
CASSRSGARYTF
TGTGCCAGCAGCCGGTCAGGGGCTCGCTACACCTTC
>few|TRBJ1-6|TRBV6-6|.
CASSLDRSPLHF
TGTGCCAGCAGCCTCGACAGATCACCCCTCCACTTT
>.|TRBJ2-3|TRBV7-3|.
CASSSGLHTDTQYF
TGTGCCAGCAGCTCTGGACTTCACACAGATACGCAGTATTTT
>.|TRBJ1-3|TRBV23-1|.
CASSQSNDSSGNTIYF
TGCGCCAGCAGTCAATCGAATGACAGCTCTGGAAACACCATATATTTT
>.|TRBJ2-2|TRBV19|.
CASRAVGMGNTGELFF
TGTGCCTCCAGGGCGGTGGGGATGGGGAACACCGGGGAGCTGTTTTTT
>.|TRBJ1-1|TRBV14|.
CASSQYTGSEAFF
TGTGCCAGCAGCCAATATACAGGCTCTGAAGCTTTCTTT
>.|TRBJ2-3|TRBV5-4|.
CASSYERPSTDTQYF
TGTGCCAGCAGCTATGAGCGGCCTAGCACAGATACGCAGTATTTT
>.|TRBJ2-1|TRBV30|TRBD2
CAWSISSGAYNEQFF
TGTGCCTGGAGTATATCTAGCGGAGCCTACAATGAGCAGTTCTTC
>.|TRBJ1-2|TRBV6-5|.
CASSFRQGGYTF
TGTGCCAGCAGTTTTCGACAAGGTGGCTACACCTTC
>.|TRBJ2-1|TRBV29-1|TRBD1
CSVVPQGGSYNEQFF
TGCAGCGTTGTACCACAGGGGGGATCCTACAATGAGCAGTTCTTC
>.|TRBJ2-1|TRBV5-4|.
CASSAYSYNEQFF
TGTGCCAGCAGCGCCTACAGCTACAATGAGCAGTTCTTC
>.|TRBJ2-1|TRBV28|.
CASSLSPQRHEQFF
TGTGCCAGCAGTTTATCCCCGCAGCGCCATGAGCAGTTCTTC
>.|TRBJ2-7|TRBV20-1|.
CSAPQGSEQYF
TGCAGTGCTCCACAGGGTTCCGAGCAGTACTTC
>.|TRBJ1-6|TRBV7-8|.
CASSLGRGGGNSPLHF
TGTGCCAGCAGCTTAGGCCGCGGGGGAGGGAATTCACCCCTCCACTTT
>.|TRBJ2-2|TRBV30|TRBD2
CAMAISGRLTTGELFF
TGTGCCATGGCAATTAGCGGGAGGTTGACCACCGGGGAGCTGTTTTTT
>once|TRBJ1-4|TRBV5-6|.
CASSPLGLSGEKLFF
TGTGCCAGCAGTCCCCTGGGACTGAGTGGGGAAAAACTGTTTTTT
>.|TRBJ1-3|TRBV4-1|TRBD1
CASSRGQDSGNTIYF
TGCGCCAGCAGCCGGGGACAGGACTCTGGAAACACCATATATTTT
>.|TRBJ1-2|TRBV27|TRBD1
CASSWNTVDRKGYTF
TGTGCCAGCAGTTGGAATACTGTGGACAGGAAAGGCTACACCTTC
>.|TRBJ2-3|TRBV10-3|TRBD2
CAITERGGSWDTQYF
TGTGCCATCACTGAGCGGGGGGGCAGTTGGGATACGCAGTATTTT
>few|TRBJ2-1|TRBV7-6|TRBD1
CASSFGDREVGNEQFF
TGTGCCAGCAGCTTTGGCGACAGGGAAGTGGGGAATGAGCAGTTCTTC
>.|TRBJ1-1|TRBV18|TRBD1
CASSRQGAPDTEAFF
TGTGCCAGCTCTAGACAGGGGGCGCCTGACACTGAAGCTTTCTTT
>.|TRBJ1-2|TRBV5-6|.
CASSYHSTAGYGYTF
TGTGCCAGCAGCTACCATTCGACAGCCGGCTATGGCTACACCTTC
>.|TRBJ2-3|TRBV19|TRBD1
CASSIDFGQGGPDTQYF
TGTGCCAGTAGTATAGATTTCGGACAGGGGGGCCCAGATACGCAGTATTTT
>once|TRBJ1-4|TRBV7-2|TRBD1
CASSLVAGGSEKLFF
TGTGCCAGCAGCTTAGTGGCAGGGGGCAGTGAAAAACTGTTTTTT
>.|TRBJ1-5|TRBV5-8|TRBD1
CASSLEAQGGNQPQHF
TGTGCCAGCAGCTTGGAGGCTCAGGGGGGTAATCAGCCCCAGCATTTT
>once|TRBJ1-4|TRBV6-6|.
CASSYVAWGGSEKLFF
TGTGCCAGCAGTTACGTAGCGTGGGGGGGCAGTGAAAAACTGTTTTTT
>.|TRBJ1-5|TRBV7-9|.
CASSPPSAPQGSDNQPQHF
TGTGCCAGCAGCCCACCTTCGGCCCCACAAGGGAGTGACAATCAGCCCCAGCATTTT
>.|TRBJ2-7|TRBV11-3|TRBD1
CASSSDGQGEQYF
TGTGCCAGCAGCTCCGACGGACAGGGAGAGCAGTACTTC
>.|TRBJ2-5|TRBV28|.
CASSTGRETQYF
TGTGCCAGCAGCACAGGGCGAGAGACCCAGTACTTC
>.|TRBJ2-2|TRBV7-7|TRBD2
CASSLLPRTSGGQNTGELFF
TGTGCCAGCAGCTTACTTCCTCGGACTAGCGGGGGGCAGAACACCGGGGAGCTGTTTTTT
>.|TRBJ2-1|TRBV7-3|TRBD2
CASSLYTRGGDYNEQFF
TGTGCCAGCAGCTTATATACTCGGGGGGGCGACTACAATGAGCAGTTCTTC
>.|TRBJ1-1|TRBV30|.
CAWKRGAATEAFF
TGTGCCTGGAAACGGGGGGCGGCTACTGAAGCTTTCTTT
>.|TRBJ2-3|TRBV30|TRBD2
CASIGGVTDTQYF
TGTGCCTCCATCGGGGGGGTAACAGATACGCAGTATTTT
>few|TRBJ2-7|TRBV19|.
CASSIGGSSYEQYF
TGTGCCAGTAGTATTGGAGGATCCTCCTACGAGCAGTACTTC
>.|TRBJ2-3|TRBV10-3|TRBD2
CAITAGEADTQYF
TGTGCCATCACAGCGGGGGAGGCAGATACGCAGTATTTT
>.|TRBJ2-1|TRBV9|TRBD2
CASSASGATYNEQFF
TGTGCCAGCAGCGCTAGCGGCGCGACCTACAATGAGCAGTTCTTC
>.|TRBJ2-7|TRBV6-1|.
CASSGQDQGVEQYF
TGTGCCAGCAGTGGACAGGACCAAGGGGTCGAGCAGTACTTC
>.|TRBJ2-1|TRBV28|TRBD2
CASSPGMAGGSPRYNEQFF
TGTGCCAGCAGTCCAGGGATGGCGGGAGGGTCTCCTCGGTACAATGAGCAGTTCTTC
>.|TRBJ2-7|TRBV19|TRBD1
CASSRDRGASYEQYF
TGTGCCAGTAGTCGGGACAGGGGCGCGTCCTACGAGCAGTACTTC
>once|TRBJ1-1|TRBV30|.
CAWSVNGFAEAFF
TGTGCCTGGAGTGTGAACGGTTTCGCTGAAGCTTTCTTT
>.|TRBJ1-5|TRBV18|.
CASSPAGALSNQPQHF
TGTGCCAGCTCACCGGCAGGGGCCCTTAGCAATCAGCCCCAGCATTTT
>.|TRBJ1-1|TRBV11-2|TRBD1
CASSSGQGEANTEAFF
TGTGCCAGCAGCTCTGGACAGGGTGAAGCTAACACTGAAGCTTTCTTT
>.|TRBJ1-1|TRBV18|.
CASSPPGHTNTEAFF
TGTGCCAGCTCACCACCGGGACATACGAACACTGAAGCTTTCTTT
>.|TRBJ1-3|TRBV16|.
CASSQSLPGMVGIAGNTIYF
TGTGCCAGCAGCCAATCTCTGCCAGGGATGGTGGGGATTGCTGGAAACACCATATATTTT